The 15 T cell receptor beta chains reported below all come from one sample, sequenced in a study of OX40 agonist ivuxolimab in advanced cancers. Using immunoSEQ multiplex PCR, the repertoire was profiled, and TCRdb retains in-frame clones only, with some absent. In the table there are some 64,000 clones, around 90% of which are singletons. This specimen was CD4+ or CD8+ T cells sorted from blood, taken in a trial of the OX40 agonist ivuxolimab. All receptors derive from an adult with an advanced solid tumor such as melanoma, head and neck, liver or kidney cancer.

This clone was seen only a few times. This chain links TRBV9 with TRBJ1-1, with D uncertain. Deletions cut 0 bases from V and 10 bases from J, with 13 bases between. Germline lookup yields CDR1 SGDLS and CDR2 YYNGEE. This CDR3 comprises 13 residues. The CDR3 DNA reads as TGTGCCAGCAGCGTAGACTTATCCCAATCAGCTTTCTTT. It codes for CASSVDLSQSAFF.

This clone was seen only once. This chain connects TRBV11-2 to TRBJ2-3; D is ambiguous. The V gene lost 0 bases and the J gene lost 5 bases, with 6 bases spanning the gap. Looked up from germline, CDR1 is SGHAT and CDR2 is FQNNGV. The length of the CDR3 is 13 residues. CDR3 DNA sequence: TGTGCCAGCAGCTTAGATCACGGAGATACGCAGTATTTT. Its protein is CASSLDHGDTQYF. The variable domain in full, completed from reference TRBV11-2 and TRBJ2-3, reads EAGVAQSPRYKIIEKRQSVAFWCNPISGHATLYWYQQILGQGPKLLIQFQNNGVVDDSQLPKDRFSAERLKGVDSTLKIQPAKLEDSAVYLCASSLDHGDTQYFGPGTRLTVL.

In its sample, this clone was seen a few times. J is TRBJ2-2 and V is TRBV30; 8 bases are a match to TRBD2. The CDR3 is 16 amino acids. V was clipped by 0 bases and J by 7 bases; unmatched bases: 10. Germline V lookup: CDR1 GTSNPN, CDR2 SVGIG (reference sequence). CDR3 protein: CAWSVRFGRGGGELFF. The CDR3 bases are TGTGCCTGGAGTGTACGATTCGGGAGGGGAGGCGGGGAGCTGTTTTTT.

This chain links TRBV10-3 with TRBJ1-2; TRBD1 aligns across 7 bases. From germline, CDR1 is ENHRY and CDR2 SYGVKD. The CDR3 has 15 residues. V gave up 4 bases and J gave up 4 bases; unmatched junction bases: 9. Here the CDR3 reads CAISGREQGIYGYTF. In nucleotides, the CDR3 is TGTGCCATCAGTGGAAGGGAACAGGGGATCTATGGCTACACCTTC.

The genes are TRBV4-1 and TRBJ2-5, with 10 bases matching TRBD2. From germline, CDR1 is MGHRA and CDR2 YSYEKL. The CDR3 covers 15 residues. V shed 4 bases, J shed 3 bases, and the junction held 5 bases outside the gene matches. CDR3 sequence (DNA): TGCGCCAGCAGCCGTAGCGGGAGGAGGGAAGAGACCCAGTACTTC. Amino acid sequence: CASSRSGRREETQYF.

V usage is TRBV10-1 and J usage is TRBJ2-1, with D hard to call. The CDR3 has 14 residues. In germline, CDR1 is WNHNN, CDR2 SYGVQD (reference sequence). Trimming removed 3 bases at V and 3 bases at J, with 9 bases between. The CDR3 sequence: CASSDPRSYNEQFF. CDR3 nucleotide sequence: TGCGCCAGCAGTGACCCTAGAAGCTACAATGAGCAGTTCTTC.

In its sample, this clone was seen a few times. The chain employs TRBV6-5 and TRBJ1-4; D is unclear. The CDR3 has 15 residues. Between the trimmed V and J ends, which lost 4 bases and 0 bases, there was a span of 9 bases. Per the germline V gene, CDR1 is MNHEY and CDR2 is SVGAGI. This chain's CDR3 is CASSSTPATNEKLFF. The CDR3 DNA is TGTGCCAGCAGTTCGACACCCGCAACTAATGAAAAACTGTTTTTT.

The chain has TRBV5-6 and TRBJ2-3; 9 bases align to TRBD2. CDR3 length: 16 amino acids. J gave up 3 bases and V 5 bases, and 10 bases lay outside the gene matches. CDR1 SGHDT and CDR2 YYEEEE come from the germline V gene. CDR3 region: CASSKGLARETDTQYF. Here the CDR3 DNA reads TGTGCCAGCAGTAAGGGACTAGCTAGGGAAACAGATACGCAGTATTTT.

V usage is TRBV5-1 and J usage is TRBJ2-3; D is unclear. Trimming stripped 1 base from V and 5 bases from J, with 5 bases between. The CDR3 contains 12 residues. Germline V gene sequence: CDR1 SGHRS, CDR2 YFSETQ. The CDR3 DNA reads TGCGCCAGCAGCTTGTTTCAAGATACGCAGTATTTT. Translation gives CASSLFQDTQYF.

This sequence joins TRBV7-9 and TRBJ2-7, with 7 bases aligning to TRBD1. The CDR3 covers 15 residues. Unmatched junction bases numbered 10, after V lost 6 bases and J lost 2 bases. CDR1 is SEHNR and CDR2 is FQNEAQ in the germline V gene (reference sequence). CDR3 bases: TGTGCCAGCAGTGAGACCGGGACAGCGACCTACGAGCAGTACTTC. Its translation: CASSETGTATYEQYF.

The chain recombines TRBV5-1 with TRBJ2-3, with 7 bases matching TRBD2. The trim removed 4 bases at V and 2 bases at J, leaving 7 bases unmatched. This CDR3 region has 15 residues. Germline loops: CDR1 SGHRS, CDR2 YFSETQ. In nucleotides, the CDR3 is TGCGCCAGCAGCCCCCAAGCGGGATACACAGATACGCAGTATTTT. It is translated as CASSPQAGYTDTQYF. Together with reference TRBV5-1 and TRBJ2-3, the CDR3 gives the full variable domain: KAGVTQTPRYLIKTRGQQVTLSCSPISGHRSVSWYQQTPGQGLQFLFEYFSETQRNKGNFPGRFSGRQFSNSRSEMNVSTLELGDSALYLCASSPQAGYTDTQYFGPGTRLTVL.

V usage is TRBV7-9 and J usage is TRBJ1-2; no firm D call. The CDR3 extends over 13 amino acids. V shed 3 bases and J shed 2 bases, with 7 bases lying between them. Germline V gene data show CDR1 as SEHNR and CDR2 as FQNEAQ (reference sequence). CDR3 residues: CASSLGANYGYTF. In nucleotides, the CDR3 is TGTGCCAGCAGCTTGGGTGCCAACTATGGCTACACCTTC.

The genes are TRBV5-8 and TRBJ1-2; a possible D gene is TRBD1 (6 bases). Germline V CDR1 and CDR2: SGHTS, YDEGEE. This CDR3 is 15 amino acids long. V was trimmed by 0 bases and J by 6 bases, leaving 15 bases between them. The CDR3 reads CASSLGSGAANGYTF. CDR3 coding DNA: TGTGCCAGCAGCTTGGGATCGGGGGCTGCGAATGGCTACACCTTC.

This sequence joins TRBV7-8 and TRBJ2-1; maybe TRBD2 (6 bases). Germline CDR1 is SGHVS and CDR2 is FQNEAQ. The CDR3 has 15 amino acids. The V end was cut by 2 bases, the J end by 6 bases, with 14 bases between. The CDR3 protein is CASSLTASESNEQFF. Written as DNA, the CDR3 is TGTGCCAGCAGCTTAACGGCTAGCGAGAGCAATGAGCAGTTCTTC.

This clone was observed once. This chain uses TRBV5-1 with TRBJ2-5; D is perhaps TRBD1 (6 bases). The CDR3 contains 15 residues. Trimming stripped 0 bases from V and 2 bases from J, with 11 bases between. Germline V gene sequence: CDR1 SGHRS, CDR2 YFSETQ. DNA of the CDR3: TGCGCCAGCAGCTTGGGGGACAAGACACAAGAGACCCAGTACTTC. Amino acids: CASSLGDKTQETQYF.